This TCR beta chain emerged from a study of blood T cell repertoires in COVID-19. As for the study in general: Sites across the United States, Italy and Spain contributed samples from acute and convalescent COVID-19. T cells, B-cell-depleted T cells, or PBMCs supplied cDNA or gDNA.

The CDR3 runs 16 residues. With 4 bases removed from V and 3 bases from J, the gap between germline ends came to 19 bases. CDR1 and CDR2 from the germline V gene are SGHRS and YFSETQ. Per the study methods: Counts of nucleated cells, estimated from reference gene primer amplification, were obtained. Data came from immunoSEQ multiplex PCR; TCRdb stores just in-frame clones and leaves some out. V, J and clone size are those of that table, while D and trimming were read from the DNA. The sample has about 110,000 clones; 75% to 90% are singletons. This clone has just a few counts. This receptor was taken from an elderly woman with acute or convalescent COVID-19. This chain joins TRBV5-1 and TRBJ1-1; tentatively, D is TRBD1 (5 bases). Input material: peripheral blood. This CDR3 is CASSPGEGYGYTEAFF. DNA for the CDR3: TGCGCCAGCAGCCCGGGGGAGGGCTACGGGTACACTGAAGCTTTCTTT.